This TCR beta chain was sequenced for a study of radiation and T cells in renal cell carcinoma. Overall study context: Nephrectomy followed 15 Gy stereotactic body radiation by 4 weeks. Points from the study as a whole: Baseline intratumoral clonotype presence is unknown without pretreatment biopsies.

This table comes from immunoSEQ multiplex PCR, and its TCRdb copy is limited to in-frame clones, with some not included. Among just over 150,000 clones listed, roughly 90% were seen once. V lost 5 bases to trimming and J lost 6 bases; unmatched junction nucleotides: 10. The germline V gene has CDR1 SEHNR and CDR2 FQNEAQ (reference sequence). The CDR3 has 17 residues. For this clone: Its antigen is not identified.

Regarding time point: blood 2 weeks post-SBRT. The treatment: 15 Gy SBRT to primary tumor, nephrectomy 4 weeks later. Blood was sampled at baseline, 2 weeks and 4 weeks after SBRT. The source is a woman aged 45-65 years with renal cell carcinoma. The sample here was blood, taken from a patient whose treatment included radiotherapy and nephrectomy. The chain combines TRBV7-9 with TRBJ2-1; 13 bases line up with TRBD2. The CDR3 spells CASSLTRTSGGFNEQFF. CDR3 sequence (DNA): TGTGCCAGCAGCCTAACTAGGACTAGCGGGGGTTTCAATGAGCAGTTCTTC.